These T cell receptor beta chains were read from a single sample in a study of cytomegalovirus exposure and HLA in healthy donors. Sequencing was performed with immunoSEQ multiplex PCR; in TCRdb, only in-frame clones are kept and a portion is missing. The sample lists about 160,000 clones; 70% to 90% were seen once. Sequencing was carried out using PBMCs. Receptors were obtained from a man aged 25-45 years in good health and CMV-seropositive. The CDR3 runs from the conserved cysteine through the conserved F or W. The D gene is left open where the match is weak. For some rows the clone size is stated as once, few or many, or as a class when expanded; others skip it.

abundance	v_gene	j_gene	d_gene	CDR3nt	CDR3aa
-	TRBV6-4	TRBJ2-3	TRBD2	TGTGCCAGCAGTGAGCTAGCGGGGGGGTCTGGCACAGATACGCAGTATTTT	CASSELAGGSGTDTQYF
-	TRBV7-2	TRBJ1-1	TRBD1	TGTGCCAGCAGCTTAGTCGGTCAGGGGGCGCGGGGAACTGAAGCTTTCTTT	CASSLVGQGARGTEAFF
-	TRBV27	TRBJ1-1	-	TGTGCCAGCAGTTACTGGGAGGGCACTGAAGCTTTCTTT	CASSYWEGTEAFF
-	TRBV9	TRBJ1-3	-	TGTGCCAGCAGCGTATTAGACAGCAAAGGAAACACCATATATTTT	CASSVLDSKGNTIYF
once	TRBV7-9	TRBJ2-5	TRBD2	TGTGCCAGCAGCTTAGGCGAGACTAGCGGGGGGAAAGAGACCCAGTACTTC	CASSLGETSGGKETQYF
few	TRBV6-6	TRBJ2-7	TRBD1	TGTGCCAGCAGTTACTTATCACAGGGGCGATACGAGCAGTACTTC	CASSYLSQGRYEQYF
-	TRBV10-3	TRBJ2-1	TRBD1	TGTGCCATCAGTCCGGGACAGGGGGGAAGCTCCTACAATGAGCAGTTCTTC	CAISPGQGGSSYNEQFF
-	TRBV10-3	TRBJ1-5	-	TGTGCCATCAGTGTCGGGGGGGGAAATCAGCCCCAGCATTTT	CAISVGGGNQPQHF
-	TRBV5-4	TRBJ1-2	TRBD1	TGTGCCAGCAGCATACAGGGGGCGGCCTATGGCTACACCTTC	CASSIQGAAYGYTF
-	TRBV29-1	TRBJ1-2	-	TGCAGCGTTGAAGCCGGGGACACGACCTACACCTTC	CSVEAGDTTYTF
few	TRBV6-1	TRBJ1-6	TRBD1	TGTGCCAGCAGTGGCGGCCAGGGGGATAATTCACCCCTCCACTTT	CASSGGQGDNSPLHF
-	TRBV5-5	TRBJ1-2	TRBD1	TGTGCCAGCAGCTTGGCAGGGGGCCGCGGCTACACCTTC	CASSLAGGRGYTF
few	TRBV7-8	TRBJ2-2	TRBD2	TGTGCCAGCAGCTTAGCGGAGCGGGGGGGCGGTACCGGGGAGCTGTTTTTT	CASSLAERGGGTGELFF
once	TRBV5-1	TRBJ2-5	TRBD2	TGCGCCAGCAGCTTGGTGGTAGCGGGGGAAGGAGAGACCCAGTACTTC	CASSLVVAGEGETQYF
-	TRBV6-1	TRBJ2-1	-	TGTGCCAGCACCCCTCGCAGGGGCCGCCCCATAGGGCAGTTCTTC	CASTPRRGRPIGQFF